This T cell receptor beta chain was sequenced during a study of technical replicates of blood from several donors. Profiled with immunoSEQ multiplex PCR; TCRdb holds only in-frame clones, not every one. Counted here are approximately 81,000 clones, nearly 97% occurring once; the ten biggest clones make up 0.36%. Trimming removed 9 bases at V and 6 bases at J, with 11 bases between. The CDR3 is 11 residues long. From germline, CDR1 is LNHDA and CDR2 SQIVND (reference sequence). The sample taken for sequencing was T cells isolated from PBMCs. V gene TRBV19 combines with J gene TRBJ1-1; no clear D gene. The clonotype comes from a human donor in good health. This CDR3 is CASSTLAEAFF. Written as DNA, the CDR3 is TGTGCCAGCTCGACTTTAGCTGAAGCTTTCTTT.